Shown below are 4 T cell receptor beta chains from a single sample sequenced in a study of T cell repertoires in cytomegalovirus infection. TCRdb re-called the reads with MiXCR, one entry per CDR3 protein. The sample records 290,000 or so distinct CDR3 sequences, around 25% being singletons. Sequenced: PBMCs. These receptors were taken from a human donor in good health (CMV status not recorded). Some clones in this sample may be carry-over from other donors' samples.

The chain links TRBV5-1 to TRBJ1-1; possible D gene TRBD1, 5 bases. CDR1 is SGHRS and CDR2 is YFSETQ in the germline V gene. V dropped 4 bases and J dropped 8 bases, with 21 bases sitting between them. This CDR3 region has 15 residues. This CDR3 reads CASSLGDLANQEAFF. CDR3 sequence (DNA): TGCGCCAGCAGCCTAGGGGACTTGGCAAATCAAGAAGCTTTCTTT.

J is TRBJ2-4 and V is TRBV28; 8 nucleotides match TRBD1. The germline V gene encodes CDR1 MDHEN and CDR2 SYDVKM. The CDR3 is 15 amino acids. V shed 5 bases, J shed 0 bases, and the junction held 3 bases outside the gene matches. The CDR3 DNA reads as TGTGCCAGCAGTGCAGGGGGCGCAGCCAAAAACATTCAGTACTTC. Encoded protein: CASSAGGAAKNIQYF.

V is TRBV27 and J is TRBJ2-7; weak D call: TRBD1 (6 bases). CDR3 length: 14 amino acids. Germline assignment: CDR1 MNHEY and CDR2 SMNVEV (reference sequence). V gave up 2 bases and J gave up 6 bases, with 14 bases separating them. In DNA form, the CDR3 reads TGTGCCAGCAGTTTAATCCCAGGGGTAAGCGAGCAGTACTTC. It codes for CASSLIPGVSEQYF.

V and J are TRBV4-1 and TRBJ2-1; TRBD2 matches at 10 bases. Trimming cost V 4 bases and J 10 bases; bases outside gene matches: 16. CDR1 and CDR2 (germline): MGHRA, YSYEKL. The CDR3 is 17 residues long. The CDR3 is CASSPHRGLAGEDEQFF. The CDR3 DNA reads TGCGCCAGCAGCCCCCACCGAGGGCTAGCGGGAGAAGACGAGCAGTTCTTC.